The 29 T cell receptor beta chains reported below all come from one sample, sequenced in a study of spatial heterogeneity in lung cancer. Time point specified: sample taken at primary tumor resection. TCRdb reanalysed the 5' RACE reads using MiXCR and keeps one entry per CDR3 protein. In the table there are 280 or so distinct CDR3 sequences, 20% to 30% of which are singletons. This specimen was normal lung tissue next to the tumor, taken at surgery. These TCRs come from a male donor with early-stage non-small cell lung cancer.

This clonotype was seen a handful of times. Found in a library prepared for alpha chains, this beta chain is an off-target read, and its abundance has little meaning. The V gene is TRBV7-9, the J gene TRBJ2-7; 10 positions match TRBD2. The germline V gene has CDR1 SEHNR and CDR2 FQNEAQ (reference sequence). CDR3 size: 15 residues. With V trimmed by 2 bases and J by 2 bases, 3 bases remained unmatched. CDR3 DNA sequence: TGTGCCAGCAGCTTAATAAGCGGGAGGGCCTACGAGCAGTACTTC. This gives the protein CASSLISGRAYEQYF.

Points on this clonotype: As an off-target read in a library built for alpha chains, this beta chain has a frequency of little significance. This chain connects TRBV6-6 to TRBJ2-2; 8 bases align to TRBD1. Per germline, CDR1 MNHNY and CDR2 SVGAGI (reference sequence). The trim removed 6 bases at V and 0 bases at J, leaving 0 bases unmatched. This CDR3 is 14 amino acids long. CDR3 nucleotides: TGTGCCAGCAGGACAGGGGCGAACACCGGGGAGCTGTTTTTT. Translating it yields CASRTGANTGELFF.

Regarding this clonotype: Because the library targeted alpha chains, this beta chain is an off-target read whose size means little. J is TRBJ1-1 and V is TRBV6-1; D is unresolved. Deletions cut 6 bases from V and 3 bases from J, with 17 bases between. Germline values: CDR1 MNHNS, CDR2 SASEGT. The CDR3 covers 15 residues. CDR3 residues: CASSTKGRRYTEAFF. DNA for the CDR3: TGTGCCAGCAGCACGAAGGGTAGAAGGTACACTGAAGCTTTCTTT.

Within the sample, this clonotype is large. A library made for alpha chains picked up this beta chain off target, so its size means little. The gene calls are TRBV7-2 and TRBJ1-2; D gene ambiguous. V was clipped by 5 bases and J by 7 bases, with 14 bases between them. Germline V CDR1 and CDR2: SGHTA, FQGNSA. The length of the CDR3 is 13 residues. CDR3 DNA sequence: TGTGCCAGCAGCGTCCCACAGAATACTGGCTACACCTTC. This gives the protein CASSVPQNTGYTF.

In regard to this clonotype: This beta chain appears as a stray read in a library generated for alpha chains; its size is not informative. The chain employs TRBV12-3 or TRBV12-4 and TRBJ2-3, with D maybe TRBD1 (6 bases). Trimming took off 6 bases at V and 5 bases at J, with 18 bases between the two ends. CDR3 length: 15 residues. The CDR3 spells CASRAPDSMLDTQYF. The CDR3 nucleotides are TGTGCCAGCAGGGCCCCGGACAGCATGTTAGATACGCAGTATTTT.

Comment on this clonotype: In a library made to pick up alpha chains, this beta chain is a stray read with a size that means little. V is TRBV7-2 and J is TRBJ2-5, with TRBD2 matching 11 bases. This CDR3 spans 15 amino acids. With 2 bases clipped from V and 5 bases from J, the junction kept 4 bases outside the gene matches. Looked up from germline, CDR1 is SGHTA and CDR2 is FQGNSA. CDR3 region: CASSLPTSGSETQYF. The CDR3 DNA sequence: TGTGCCAGCAGCTTACCTACTAGCGGGAGTGAGACCCAGTACTTC.

Worth noting for this clonotype: This beta chain came through as a stray read in a library set up for alpha chains, and its size says little. V usage is TRBV5-1 and J usage is TRBJ2-1, with TRBD2 as a possible D gene (6 bases). The CDR3 contains 16 residues. Trimming removed 4 bases from V and 4 bases from J, with 18 bases in between. Looked up from germline, CDR1 is SGHRS and CDR2 is YFSETQ. Written as DNA, the CDR3 is TGCGCCAGCAGCGACGGGGGTGCCCCCCCATACAATGAGCAGTTCTTC. Amino acids: CASSDGGAPPYNEQFF.

Points on this clonotype: This beta chain is a stray read from a library made for alpha chains; its abundance is not meaningful. The CDR3 DNA reads as TGTGCCAGCAGTTTAAGCAGGGGTAGGGGACTAGCTCAAGAGACCCAGTACTTC. Translated, it gives CASSLSRGRGLAQETQYF. The genes are TRBV12-3 or TRBV12-4 and TRBJ2-5; TRBD2 matches at 9 bases. The CDR3 has 18 amino acids. Germline trimming cut 2 bases from V and 2 bases from J; bases unmatched to any gene: 12.

On this clonotype itself: This beta chain is an off-target read within a library intended for alpha chains, so its frequency means little. The rearrangement uses TRBV6-6 and TRBJ2-7; TRBD1 is a possible D gene (6 bases). From germline, CDR1 is MNHNY and CDR2 SVGAGI (reference sequence). The length of the CDR3 is 15 residues. V shed 6 bases and J shed 5 bases, with 20 bases lying between them. Here the CDR3 reads CASRISGQGSDEQYF. The CDR3, as DNA: TGTGCCAGCAGAATCTCGGGTCAGGGGAGCGACGAGCAGTACTTC.

In regard to this clonotype: The library was designed around alpha chains, so this beta chain is a stray read whose abundance carries little weight. The J gene is TRBJ2-3, the V gene TRBV20-1, with 14 bases that match TRBD2. The CDR3 has 17 residues. The V gene's germline CDR1 is DFQATT and CDR2 SNEGSKA (reference sequence). V lost 8 bases, J lost 1 base, and 11 bases stayed unmatched. CDR3 coding DNA: TGCAGTCCGGAGGGGACTAGCGGGGGTGTAGGCACAGATACGCAGTATTTT. Translating gives CSPEGTSGGVGTDTQYF.

With respect to this clonotype: At one boundary the junction diverges from the germline segment, which might be a read error. This beta chain is an off-target read within a library intended for alpha chains, so its frequency means little. CDR3 in amino acids: CASSLAGGPASETQYF. In DNA, the CDR3 is TGTGCCAGCAGTCTAGCGGGGGGGCCCGCCAGCGAGACCCAGTACTTC. The V gene is TRBV12-3 or TRBV12-4, the J gene TRBJ2-5; 12 bases agree with TRBD2. The CDR3 is 16 residues long.

As for this clonotype: Being off target in a library aimed at alpha chains, this beta chain has a size of little meaning. The gene calls are TRBV5-1 and TRBJ2-5; D gene unclear. Trimming left V 2 bases short and J 3 bases short, with 14 bases between. CDR3 length: 15 amino acids. Germline assignment: CDR1 SGHRS and CDR2 YFSETQ. DNA for the CDR3: TGCGCCAGCAGCTTACAGCCCCACTCCGAAGAGACCCAGTACTTC. Translation: CASSLQPHSEETQYF.

Remarks on this clonotype: The size of this beta chain means little, since it is a stray read in a library made for alpha chains. This chain uses TRBV5-6 with TRBJ2-7; D is uncertain. Germline V gives CDR1 SGHDT, CDR2 YYEEEE. The V end was cut by 2 bases, the J end by 6 bases, with 6 bases between. The length of the CDR3 is 11 residues. The CDR3 nucleotides read TGTGCCAGCAGCTTCAGATTCGAGCAGTACTTC. This translates into CASSFRFEQYF.

Only a few counts were recorded for this clonotype. This beta chain is a stray read from a library made for alpha chains; its abundance is not meaningful. The chain carries TRBV7-9 and TRBJ2-3; 8 bases map to TRBD2. This CDR3 contains 18 residues. CDR1 is SEHNR and CDR2 is FQNEAQ in the germline V gene (reference sequence). With 4 bases clipped from V and 2 bases from J, the junction kept 14 bases outside the gene matches. CDR3: CASSSRGGLATITDTQYF. CDR3 DNA sequence: TGTGCCAGCAGCTCACGGGGGGGTCTAGCGACGATCACAGATACGCAGTATTTT.

By its share, this clonotype is hyperexpanded (1% or more). This beta chain was picked up by a library intended for alpha chains and is off target, so its count carries little meaning. The V call is TRBV3-1, the J call TRBJ2-5, with 8 bases that match TRBD2. V lost 7 bases, J lost 4 bases, and 14 bases stayed unmatched. Germline values: CDR1 LGHDT, CDR2 YNNKEL (reference sequence). This CDR3 has 16 amino acids. DNA of the CDR3: TGTGCCAGCACCACCGCACGGGGGGGCAAACGAGAGACCCAGTACTTC. This sequence encodes CASTTARGGKRETQYF.

This clonotype has just a few counts. A library made for alpha chains picked up this beta chain off target, so its size means little. This chain links TRBV18 with TRBJ1-1, with TRBD1 identical over 9 bases. The CDR3 extends over 16 amino acids. V lost 3 bases to trimming and J lost 2 bases; unmatched junction nucleotides: 7. Germline V lookup: CDR1 KGHSH, CDR2 LQKENI. DNA of the CDR3: TGTGCCAGCTCACCCCGAGCACAGGGGGCTAACACTGAAGCTTTCTTT. Translating it yields CASSPRAQGANTEAFF.

The sample holds a few counts of this clonotype. This beta chain turned up in a library designed for alpha chains; as an off-target read, its abundance says little. The chain is built from TRBV2 and TRBJ2-6, with D uncertain. The V end lost 0 bases, the J end lost 0 bases, and 3 bases lay between the germline ends. CDR1 is SNHLY and CDR2 is FYNNEI in the germline V gene. The length of the CDR3 is 15 residues. The CDR3 loop reads CASSEAYSGANVLTF. The CDR3 DNA reads as TGTGCCAGCAGTGAAGCTTACTCTGGGGCCAACGTCCTGACTTTC.

Points on this clonotype: Within a library made for alpha chains, this beta chain is off target, and its count is uninformative. The V call is TRBV5-4, the J call TRBJ1-1, with no clear D. The CDR3 loop spans 13 amino acids. Germline CDR1 is SGHNT and CDR2 is YYREEE (reference sequence). V lost 3 bases to trimming and J lost 4 bases, with 10 bases between them. The CDR3 DNA reads as TGTGCCAGCAGCTCCTCGACGAGCACTGAAGCTTTCTTT. This gives the protein CASSSSTSTEAFF.

In its sample, this clonotype was seen a few times. The size of this beta chain means little, since it is a stray read in a library made for alpha chains. The chain has TRBV24-1 and TRBJ1-6, with D possibly matching TRBD1 (6 bases). The CDR3 length is 13 residues. Per germline, CDR1 KGHDR and CDR2 SFDVKD. V lost 5 bases to trimming and J lost 12 bases, with 13 bases between them. This chain's CDR3 is CATSGKQGGPLHF. CDR3 DNA: TGTGCCACCAGTGGCAAACAGGGAGGACCCCTCCACTTT.

This clonotype was detected once. A library made for alpha chains picked up this beta chain off target, so its size means little. This chain joins TRBV7-2 and TRBJ2-7; 7 positions agree with TRBD2. CDR1 SGHTA and CDR2 FQGNSA come from the germline V gene. J gave up 2 bases and V 0 bases, and 1 base lay outside the gene matches. The CDR3 has 14 residues. The DNA of the CDR3 is TGTGCCAGCAGCTTAGCGAGCGGGACCTACGAGCAGTACTTC. It encodes CASSLASGTYEQYF.

This clonotype has a handful of counts. Found in a library prepared for alpha chains, this beta chain is an off-target read, and its abundance has little meaning. The chain has TRBV7-7 and TRBJ2-7; D is perhaps TRBD2 (5 bases). The CDR3 spans 14 residues. Germline CDR1 is SSHAT and CDR2 is FNYEAQ (reference sequence). Trimming pared 5 bases from V and 0 bases from J, leaving 11 bases between. Here the CDR3 DNA reads TGTGCCAGCAGCCCGGACTCGGCCTCCTACGAGCAGTACTTC. Translating it yields CASSPDSASYEQYF.

This clonotype appeared a few times. A library made for alpha chains picked up this beta chain off target, so its size means little. V usage is TRBV4-3 and J usage is TRBJ2-1, with no clear D. CDR1 LGHNA and CDR2 YSLEER come from the germline V gene. V lost 0 bases, J lost 8 bases, and 17 bases lay in between. This CDR3 spans 16 amino acids. Here the CDR3 reads CASSQESSRGIDEQFF. The CDR3 nucleotides are TGCGCCAGCAGCCAAGAGAGTAGCCGAGGCATCGATGAGCAGTTCTTC.

Remarks on this clonotype: A library made for alpha chains picked up this beta chain off target, so its size means little. The gene calls are TRBV6-5 and TRBJ2-3; 7 bases are shared with TRBD1. Per germline, CDR1 MNHEY and CDR2 SVGAGI. This CDR3 is 15 amino acids long. With 6 bases clipped from V and 0 bases from J, the junction kept 6 bases outside the gene matches. The CDR3: CASSVQGQSTDTQYF. In nucleotides, the CDR3 is TGTGCCAGCAGCGTACAGGGGCAGAGCACAGATACGCAGTATTTT.

In this sample, this clonotype is hyperexpanded. This beta chain is a stray sequence in a library constructed for alpha chains; its clone size is not meaningful. The chain has TRBV13 and TRBJ1-2; D is unresolved. The CDR3 length is 14 residues. V lost 5 bases, J lost 4 bases, and 14 bases lay in between. Germline CDR1 is PRHDT and CDR2 is FYEKMQ (reference sequence). The CDR3 spells CASSPQTFLYGYTF. The CDR3 nucleotides read TGTGCCAGCAGCCCTCAGACATTTCTCTATGGCTACACCTTC.

Worth noting for this clonotype: Because the library targeted alpha chains, this beta chain is an off-target read whose size means little. The chain couples TRBV12-3 or TRBV12-4 to TRBJ2-7, with 12 bases aligning to TRBD1. The CDR3 is made up of 15 amino acids. With V trimmed by 4 bases and J by 7 bases, 8 bases remained unmatched. The CDR3 DNA follows: TGTGCCAGCAGTTCCGGGACAGGGGGCTCTGGGGAGCAGTACTTC. The encoded protein is CASSSGTGGSGEQYF.

The table lists this clonotype with a few counts. This beta chain turned up in a library designed for alpha chains; as an off-target read, its abundance says little. The chain couples TRBV29-1 to TRBJ2-2; D perhaps matches TRBD1 (6 bases). Trimming stripped 3 bases from V and 1 base from J, with 9 bases between. Germline assignment: CDR1 SQVTM and CDR2 ANQGSEA. This CDR3 comprises 14 residues. CDR3: CSVDLQGNTGELFF. In DNA, the CDR3 is TGCAGCGTTGATTTACAGGGGAACACCGGGGAGCTGTTTTTT.

This clonotype was seen a few times. This beta chain is an unintended read in a library built for alpha chains; its size means little. The chain is built from TRBV12-3 or TRBV12-4 and TRBJ2-7; 7 positions match TRBD1. The V and J ends lost 5 bases and 2 bases, in that order; junction bases with no gene match: 3. CDR3 size: 13 residues. This CDR3 reads CASSLGQTYEQYF. CDR3 DNA sequence: TGTGCCAGCAGTCTGGGACAGACCTACGAGCAGTACTTC.

With respect to this clonotype: This beta chain slipped into a library made for alpha chains as a stray read, so its size is not meaningful. The V and J genes are TRBV5-6 and TRBJ2-5; D is ambiguous. Trimming left V 0 bases short and J 4 bases short, with 7 bases between. The CDR3 is 13 residues long. Germline-derived CDR1 and CDR2 are SGHDT and YYEEEE. CDR3 sequence reads: CASSLEGLETQYF. The DNA of the CDR3 is TGTGCCAGCAGCTTGGAAGGGTTAGAGACCCAGTACTTC.

In this sample, this clonotype turned up a few times. This beta chain was picked up by a library intended for alpha chains and is off target, so its count carries little meaning. V is TRBV27 and J is TRBJ2-5, with a possible D match to TRBD1 (5 bases). Per germline, CDR1 MNHEY and CDR2 SMNVEV (reference sequence). This CDR3 contains 13 residues. V gave up 5 bases and J gave up 3 bases, with 10 bases separating them. The CDR3 loop is CASSRGFEETQYF. For the CDR3, the DNA is TGTGCCAGCAGTAGGGGATTCGAAGAGACCCAGTACTTC.